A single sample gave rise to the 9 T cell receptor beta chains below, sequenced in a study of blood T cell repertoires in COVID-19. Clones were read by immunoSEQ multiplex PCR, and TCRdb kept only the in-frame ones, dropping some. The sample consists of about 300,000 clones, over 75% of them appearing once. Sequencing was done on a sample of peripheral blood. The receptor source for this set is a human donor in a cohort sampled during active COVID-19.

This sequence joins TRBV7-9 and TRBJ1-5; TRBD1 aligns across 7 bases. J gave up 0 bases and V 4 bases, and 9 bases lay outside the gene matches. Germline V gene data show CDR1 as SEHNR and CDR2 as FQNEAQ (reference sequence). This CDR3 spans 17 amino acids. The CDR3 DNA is TGTGCCAGCAGCTCTAATTTGGACAGGTATAGCAATCAGCCCCAGCATTTT. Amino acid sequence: CASSSNLDRYSNQPQHF.

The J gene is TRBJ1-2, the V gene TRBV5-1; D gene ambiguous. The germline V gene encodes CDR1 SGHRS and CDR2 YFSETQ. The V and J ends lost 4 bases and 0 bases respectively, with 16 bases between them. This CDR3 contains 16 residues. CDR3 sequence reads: CASSRTPTSPNYGYTF. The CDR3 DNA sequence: TGCGCCAGCAGCCGTACCCCAACATCCCCTAACTATGGCTACACCTTC.

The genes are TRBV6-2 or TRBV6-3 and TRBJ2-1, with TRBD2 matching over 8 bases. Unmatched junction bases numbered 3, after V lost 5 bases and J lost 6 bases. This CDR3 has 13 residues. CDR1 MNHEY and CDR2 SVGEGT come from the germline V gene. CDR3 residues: CASSPGTSNEQFF. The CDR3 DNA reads TGTGCCAGCAGTCCGGGGACTAGCAATGAGCAGTTCTTC.

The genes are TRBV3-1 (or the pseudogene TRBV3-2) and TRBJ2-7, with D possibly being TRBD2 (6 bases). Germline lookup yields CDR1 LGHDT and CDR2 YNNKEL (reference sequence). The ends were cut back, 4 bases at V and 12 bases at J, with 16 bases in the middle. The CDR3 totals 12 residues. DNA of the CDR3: TGTGCCAGCAGCCCCCCCGGGAGACGGCTGTACTTC. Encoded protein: CASSPPGRRLYF.

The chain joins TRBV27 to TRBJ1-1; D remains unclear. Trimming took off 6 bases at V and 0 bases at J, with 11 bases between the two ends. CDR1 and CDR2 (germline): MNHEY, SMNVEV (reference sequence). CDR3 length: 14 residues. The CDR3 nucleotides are TGTGCCAGCAGGGGCGGGTATCTGAACACTGAAGCTTTCTTT. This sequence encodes CASRGGYLNTEAFF.

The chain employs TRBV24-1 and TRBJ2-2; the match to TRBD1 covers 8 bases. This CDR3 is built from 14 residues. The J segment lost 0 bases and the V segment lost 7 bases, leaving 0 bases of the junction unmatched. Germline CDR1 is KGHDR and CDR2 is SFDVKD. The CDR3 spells CATRGQANTGELFF. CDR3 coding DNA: TGTGCCACCAGGGGACAGGCGAACACCGGGGAGCTGTTTTTT.

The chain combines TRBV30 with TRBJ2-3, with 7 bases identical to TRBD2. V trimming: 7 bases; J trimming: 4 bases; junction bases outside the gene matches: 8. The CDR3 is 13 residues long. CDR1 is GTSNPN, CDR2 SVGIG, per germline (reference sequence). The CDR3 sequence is CASGRGGPDTQYF. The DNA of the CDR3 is TGTGCCTCGGGGCGGGGAGGGCCAGATACGCAGTATTTT.

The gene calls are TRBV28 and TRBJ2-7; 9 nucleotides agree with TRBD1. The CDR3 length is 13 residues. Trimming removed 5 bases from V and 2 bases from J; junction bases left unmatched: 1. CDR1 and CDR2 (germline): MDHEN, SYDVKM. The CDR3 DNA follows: TGTGCCAGCAGTACAGGGGGCCCCTACGAGCAGTACTTC. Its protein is CASSTGGPYEQYF.

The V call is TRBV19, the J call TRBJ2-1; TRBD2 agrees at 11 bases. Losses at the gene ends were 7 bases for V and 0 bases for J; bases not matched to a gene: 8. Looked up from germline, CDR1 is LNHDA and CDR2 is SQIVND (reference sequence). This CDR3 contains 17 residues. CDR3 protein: CASTDQGLAASYNEQFF. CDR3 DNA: TGTGCCAGTACCGACCAGGGACTAGCGGCCTCCTACAATGAGCAGTTCTTC.